This T cell receptor beta chain derives from a study of shared clonotypes between healthy human individuals. About the research overall: Three plates each covered CD4 naive and memory; CD8 naive two, CD8 memory one.

Study-level findings and limits: Owing to a small donor count, the genetic and exposure-history diversity represented was limited. Apart from blood, nothing was sampled; tissue repertoires likely differ.

On this clone: Its antigen is not known.

Selected positively for CCR7 and CD45RO-negative, naive CD8 cells excluded terminally differentiated effector memory CD45RA+ cells. The table came from immunoSEQ multiplex PCR; TCRdb's copy has only in-frame clones and leaves some out. The table includes about 2.1 million clones, about 93% detected once. CDR3 length equals 14 residues. Trimming took off 3 bases at V and 4 bases at J, with 12 bases between the two ends. CDR1 and CDR2 (germline): MNHNS, SASEGT. The origin of this receptor is a man aged 18 to 29 in good health. Some clones in this sample may be carry-over from other donors' samples. What was sequenced was naive CD8+ T cells from PBMCs. The chain is built from TRBV6-1 and TRBJ1-1; D perhaps matches TRBD1 (6 bases). The CDR3 bases are TGTGCCAGCAGTGAGGGCCCCAGGGGCACTGAAGCTTTCTTT. Amino acids: CASSEGPRGTEAFF.